This TCR beta chain was sequenced for a study of beta chain features in type 1 diabetes. This CDR3 comprises 14 residues. The trim removed 4 bases at V and 0 bases at J, leaving 1 base unmatched. The V gene's germline CDR1 is SGHRS and CDR2 YFSETQ. Sequencing targeted expressed TCRB transcripts, as all isolated RNA had been reverse transcribed. The protocol was immunoSEQ multiplex PCR, while the TCRdb copy is restricted to in-frame clones and leaves out a portion. This sample has roughly 610,000 clones, with about a sixth found just once. Worth noting for this clone: The target antigen is unknown.

Study-level points and caveats: In the patient group, naive, central memory and Treg TCRB repertoires seemed more alike than in the healthy donor group.

This sequence joins TRBV5-1 and TRBJ2-1; 7 bases are shared with TRBD1. This sequence was found in a man between 18 and 29 years old in good health. Material: naive CD4+ T cells from blood. The CDR3 reads CASSRGPSYNEQFF. The CDR3 DNA sequence: TGCGCCAGCAGCAGGGGGCCCTCCTACAATGAGCAGTTCTTC.